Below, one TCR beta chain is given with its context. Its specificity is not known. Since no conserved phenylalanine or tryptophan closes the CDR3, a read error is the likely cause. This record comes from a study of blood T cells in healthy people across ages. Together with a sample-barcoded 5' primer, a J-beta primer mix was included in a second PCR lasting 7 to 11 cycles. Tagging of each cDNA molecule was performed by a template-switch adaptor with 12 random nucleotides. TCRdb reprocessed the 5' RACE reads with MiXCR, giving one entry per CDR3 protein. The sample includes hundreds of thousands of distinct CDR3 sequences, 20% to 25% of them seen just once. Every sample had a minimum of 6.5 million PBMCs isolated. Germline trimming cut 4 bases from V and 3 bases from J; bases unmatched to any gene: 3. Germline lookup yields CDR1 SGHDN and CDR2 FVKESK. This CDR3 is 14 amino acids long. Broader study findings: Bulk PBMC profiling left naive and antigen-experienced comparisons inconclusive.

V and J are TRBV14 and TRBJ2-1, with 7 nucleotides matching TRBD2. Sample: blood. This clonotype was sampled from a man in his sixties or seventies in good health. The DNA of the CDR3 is TGTGCCAGCAGCCGACTAGCCAACTACAATGAGCAGTTCTTA. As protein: CASSRLANYNEQFL.